This T cell receptor beta chain was retrieved from a study of blood T cell repertoires in COVID-19 (dated by TCRdb to the early 2020s). At the level of the whole study: Samples covering the acute and convalescent phases of COVID-19 were provided by collaborators in the United States, Italy and Spain. The samples were drawn from two sources: the first 160 participants of the ongoing ImmuneRACE study, and 1,200 or so subjects contributed by 6 global collaborators. The repertoires were released in a freely available public database intended as a resource for research on the immune response to SARS-CoV-2. Nearly every sample came with metadata listing a de-identified subject ID, COVID-19 status, age in years and sex. The dataset comprised deeply sampled blood TCRbeta repertoires from subjects exposed to, actively infected with, or recovered from COVID-19. Where available, HLA class I and class II types were obtained from metadata supplied by the sample provider rather than from assay-based typing. The material from the prospective study consisted of cDNA or gDNA derived from T cells, B-cell-depleted T cells, or PBMCs.

The V and J ends are trimmed by 4 bases and 8 bases, leaving 12 bases between them. CDR1 and CDR2, looked up from the germline V gene, are SGHAT and FQNNGV. Counted from cysteine to phenylalanine, this CDR3 has 13 amino acids. The read is trimmed to its CDR3 DNA, 39 bases read in frame from base 1. TCRbeta CDR3 regions were amplified from genomic DNA by means of the immunoSEQ Assay, a bias-controlled multiplex PCR. As for how the authors treated the data: The number of nucleated cells in each sample was estimated from the amplification of reference gene primers within the assay. Sequence reads were collapsed and filtered to measure the absolute abundance of every unique TCRbeta CDR3 rearrangement. For each sample, productive Simpson clonality was calculated as the square root of Simpson's diversity index over productive rearrangements. TCRdb mirrors the immuneACCESS table, restricted to in-frame sequences. Some clones are absent from its copies; in checked studies, under half trace to an unresolved V gene, and the reason for the others is unknown. V and J calls and clone size are given by that table; D and trimming were obtained from the DNA. The sample contains over 250,000 clones, about 91% of them found a single time. The ten largest clones represent approximately 2.6% of the sample.

In Seattle, one collaborating source enrolled patients while the infection was active and tracked those patients longitudinally over the course of disease. The collaborating institutions used their own protocols to collect whole blood in K2EDTA tubes. For TCRbeta analysis, collaborators shipped samples in one of three forms: frozen whole blood, isolated PBMCs, or DNA extracted from either of those sample types. About this clone: Its antigen remains undetermined. Base qualities are not recorded, but no much larger clone differs from it by a single base.

Overall study results and their limits: Clinical and demographic metadata were provided uncurated, with the amount varying by source and participant.

The chain is encoded by TRBV11-2 joined to TRBJ2-4; possibly the D gene is TRBD2, per 6 matching bases. The source of this sequence is a person aged 18 to 30 with COVID-19, enrolled during active disease. Sequenced: peripheral blood. The DNA sequence reads TGTGCCAGCAGCTCATTACTAGCAGACATTCAGTACTTC. It translates as CASSSLLADIQYF.